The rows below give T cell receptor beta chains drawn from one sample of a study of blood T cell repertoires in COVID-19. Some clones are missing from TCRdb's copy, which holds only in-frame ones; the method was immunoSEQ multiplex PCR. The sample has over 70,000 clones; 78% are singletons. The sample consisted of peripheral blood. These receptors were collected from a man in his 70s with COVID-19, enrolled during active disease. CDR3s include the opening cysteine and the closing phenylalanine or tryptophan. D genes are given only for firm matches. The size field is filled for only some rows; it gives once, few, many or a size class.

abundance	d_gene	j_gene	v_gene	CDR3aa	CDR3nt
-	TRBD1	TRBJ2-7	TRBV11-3	CASSFRGDRGSEQYF	TGTGCCAGCAGCTTCAGGGGGGACAGGGGCAGCGAGCAGTACTTC
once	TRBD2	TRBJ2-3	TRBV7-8	CASSPDGAGAIRDTQYF	TGTGCCAGCAGCCCCGATGGAGCGGGGGCGATTAGAGATACGCAGTATTTT
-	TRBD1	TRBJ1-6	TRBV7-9	CASSPGQYNSPLHF	TGTGCCAGCAGCCCGGGACAGTATAATTCACCCCTCCACTTT
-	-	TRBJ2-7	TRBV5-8	CASSLEGWGEQYF	TGTGCCAGCAGCTTAGAGGGCTGGGGCGAGCAGTACTTC
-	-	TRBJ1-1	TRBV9	CASSVGDRLNTEAFF	TGTGCCAGCAGCGTAGGAGACAGGCTGAACACTGAAGCTTTCTTT
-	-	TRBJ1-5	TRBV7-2	CASSLDLRQPQHF	TGTGCCAGCAGCTTAGATCTACGTCAGCCCCAGCATTTT
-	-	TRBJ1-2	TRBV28	CASSFGVGGGGYTF	TGTGCCAGCAGTTTCGGGGTGGGGGGTGGCGGCTACACCTTC
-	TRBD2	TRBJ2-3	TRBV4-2	CASSQGALAGQDTQYF	TGTGCCAGCAGCCAAGGGGCACTAGCGGGGCAAGATACGCAGTATTTT
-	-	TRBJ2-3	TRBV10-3	CAISLVATDSTDTQYF	TGTGCCATCAGTTTAGTAGCGACGGATAGCACAGATACGCAGTATTTT
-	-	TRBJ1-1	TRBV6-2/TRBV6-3	CASSHRQNTEAFF	TGTGCCAGCAGCCACCGACAGAACACTGAAGCTTTCTTT
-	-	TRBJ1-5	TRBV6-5	CASSTWQQPQHF	TGTGCCAGCAGCACCTGGCAGCAGCCCCAGCATTTT
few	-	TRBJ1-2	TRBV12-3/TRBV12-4	CASSSDRQIGYTF	TGTGCCAGCAGTTCGGACAGACAAATTGGCTACACCTTC
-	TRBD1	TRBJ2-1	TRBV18	CASSPLGTGGSEQFF	TGTGCCAGCTCACCGCTCGGGACAGGGGGCAGTGAGCAGTTCTTC
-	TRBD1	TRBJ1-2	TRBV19	CASTTGQGGYTF	TGTGCCAGTACCACGGGACAGGGAGGCTACACCTTC
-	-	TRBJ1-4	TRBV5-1	CASSLLTTNEKLFF	TGCGCCAGCAGCTTGCTTACAACTAATGAAAAACTGTTTTTT
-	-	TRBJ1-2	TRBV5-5	CASSFLTGRNGYTF	TGTGCCAGCAGCTTCCTCACAGGGCGGAATGGCTACACCTTC
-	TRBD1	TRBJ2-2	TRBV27	CASSVYRGSTTGELFF	TGTGCCAGCAGTGTCTACAGGGGGTCGACCACCGGGGAGCTGTTTTTT
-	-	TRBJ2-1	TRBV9	CASSVVGSSRDEQFF	TGTGCCAGCAGCGTAGTCGGTTCTAGCCGGGATGAGCAGTTCTTC
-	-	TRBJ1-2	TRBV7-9	CASSSTVIGYTF	TGTGCCAGCAGCTCCACTGTTATTGGCTACACCTTC
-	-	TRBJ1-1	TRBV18	CASSPPSSRATEAFF	TGTGCCAGCTCACCACCTTCCAGCAGGGCTACTGAAGCTTTCTTT
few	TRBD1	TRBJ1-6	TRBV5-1	CASSPTDRDNSPLHF	TGCGCCAGCAGCCCGACCGACAGGGATAATTCACCCCTCCACTTT
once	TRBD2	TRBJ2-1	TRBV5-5	CASSRTSGGLPDEQFF	TGTGCCAGCAGCCGGACTAGCGGGGGACTTCCCGATGAGCAGTTCTTC
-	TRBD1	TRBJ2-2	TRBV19	CASRNAGTGAGELFF	TGTGCCAGTAGGAACGCCGGGACAGGGGCCGGGGAGCTGTTTTTT
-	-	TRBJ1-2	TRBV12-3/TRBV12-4	CASSPSGYGYTF	TGTGCCAGCAGTCCGTCGGGCTATGGCTACACCTTC
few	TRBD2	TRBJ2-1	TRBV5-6	CASSLRTGLAGGVNEQFF	TGTGCCAGCAGCTTGAGGACGGGACTAGCGGGAGGGGTCAATGAGCAGTTCTTC
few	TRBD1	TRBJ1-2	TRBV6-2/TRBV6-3	CASSTRGTGSGYTF	TGTGCCAGCAGTACTAGGGGGACAGGGAGTGGCTACACCTTC
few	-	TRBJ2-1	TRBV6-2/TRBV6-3	CASSPDRTGGDEQFF	TGTGCCAGCAGTCCAGACCGCACAGGTGGGGATGAGCAGTTCTTC
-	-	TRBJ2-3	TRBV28	CASRGSSSNTDTQYF	TGTGCCAGCAGGGGATCTAGCAGTAACACAGATACGCAGTATTTT
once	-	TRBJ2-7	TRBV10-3	CAISEPATHHEQYF	TGTGCCATCAGTGAGCCCGCGACACACCACGAGCAGTACTTC
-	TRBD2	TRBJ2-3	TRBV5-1	CASNGLAGGIDTQYF	TGCGCCAGCAACGGACTAGCGGGGGGAATAGATACGCAGTATTTT
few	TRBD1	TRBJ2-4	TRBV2	CASCRTGLAKNIQYF	TGTGCCAGCTGTAGGACAGGCTTAGCCAAAAACATTCAGTACTTC